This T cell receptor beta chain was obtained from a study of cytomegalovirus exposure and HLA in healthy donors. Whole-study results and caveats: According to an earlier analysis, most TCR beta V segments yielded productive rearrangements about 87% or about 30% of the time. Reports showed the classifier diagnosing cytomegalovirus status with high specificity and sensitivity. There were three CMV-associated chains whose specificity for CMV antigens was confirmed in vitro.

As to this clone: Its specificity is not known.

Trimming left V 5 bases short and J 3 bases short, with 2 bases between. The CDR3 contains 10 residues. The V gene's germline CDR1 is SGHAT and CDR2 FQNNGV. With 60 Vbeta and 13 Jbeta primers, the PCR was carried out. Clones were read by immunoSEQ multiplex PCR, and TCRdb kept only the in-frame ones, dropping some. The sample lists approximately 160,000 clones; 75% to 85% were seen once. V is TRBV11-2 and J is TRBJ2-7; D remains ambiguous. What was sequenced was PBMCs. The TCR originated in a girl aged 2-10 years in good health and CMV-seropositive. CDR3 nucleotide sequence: TGTGCCAGCAGCCTCTACGAGCAGTACTTC. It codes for CASSLYEQYF.